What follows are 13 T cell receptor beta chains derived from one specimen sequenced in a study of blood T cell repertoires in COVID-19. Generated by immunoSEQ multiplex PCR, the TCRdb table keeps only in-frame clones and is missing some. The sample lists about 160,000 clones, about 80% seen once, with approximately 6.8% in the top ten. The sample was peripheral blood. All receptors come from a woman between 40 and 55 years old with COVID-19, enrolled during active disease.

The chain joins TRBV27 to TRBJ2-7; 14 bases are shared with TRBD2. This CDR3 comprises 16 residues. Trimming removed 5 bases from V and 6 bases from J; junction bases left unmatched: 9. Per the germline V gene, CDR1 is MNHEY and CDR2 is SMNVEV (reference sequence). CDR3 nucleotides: TGTGCCAGCAGTGGACTAGCGGGAGGATTACGAGGCGAGCAGTACTTC. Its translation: CASSGLAGGLRGEQYF.

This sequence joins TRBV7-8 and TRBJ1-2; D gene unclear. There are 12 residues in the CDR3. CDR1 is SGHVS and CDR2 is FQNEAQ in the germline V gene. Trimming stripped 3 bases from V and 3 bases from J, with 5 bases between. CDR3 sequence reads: CASSFGDYGYTF. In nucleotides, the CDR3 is TGTGCCAGCAGCTTCGGTGACTATGGCTACACCTTC.

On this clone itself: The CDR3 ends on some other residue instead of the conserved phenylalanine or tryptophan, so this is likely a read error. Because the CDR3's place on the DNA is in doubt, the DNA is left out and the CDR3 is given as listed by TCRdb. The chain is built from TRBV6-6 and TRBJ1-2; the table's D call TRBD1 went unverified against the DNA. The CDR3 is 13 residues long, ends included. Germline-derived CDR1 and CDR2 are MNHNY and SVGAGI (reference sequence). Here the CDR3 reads CASSYSGQGQTDS.

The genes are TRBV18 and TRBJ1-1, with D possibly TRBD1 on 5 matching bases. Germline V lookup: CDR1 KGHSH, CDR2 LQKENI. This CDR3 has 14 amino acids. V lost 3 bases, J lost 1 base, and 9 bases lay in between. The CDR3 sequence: CASSPQGTNTEAFF. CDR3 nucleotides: TGTGCCAGCTCACCGCAGGGAACGAACACTGAAGCTTTCTTT.

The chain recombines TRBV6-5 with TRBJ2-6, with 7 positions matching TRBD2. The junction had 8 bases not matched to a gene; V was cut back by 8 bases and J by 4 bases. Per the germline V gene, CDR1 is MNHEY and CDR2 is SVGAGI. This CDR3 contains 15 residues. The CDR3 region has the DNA TGTGCCAGCTGGGTGGGGGGGTCAGGGGCCAACGTCCTGACTTTC. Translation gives CASWVGGSGANVLTF.

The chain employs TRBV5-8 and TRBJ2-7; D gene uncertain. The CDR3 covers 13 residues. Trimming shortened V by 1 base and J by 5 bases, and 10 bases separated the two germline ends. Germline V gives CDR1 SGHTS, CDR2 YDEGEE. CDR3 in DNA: TGTGCCAGCAGCTTGCCCGGGTTCCACGAGCAGTACGTC. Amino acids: CASSLPGFHEQYV.

The chain's CDR3 is CATSRAQFLEAFF. CDR3 bases: TGTGCCACCAGCAGAGCACAGTTCCTTGAAGCTTTCTTT. The genes are TRBV15 and TRBJ1-1; D not resolved. Germline values: CDR1 LNHNV, CDR2 YYDKDF (reference sequence). The CDR3 is made up of 13 amino acids. The V and J ends lost 1 base and 7 bases respectively, with 10 bases between them. Using reference TRBV15 and TRBJ1-1 for the parts outside the CDR3, the full variable domain is DAMVIQNPRYQVTQFGKPVTLSCSQTLNHNVMYWYQQKSSQAPKLLFHYYDKDFNNEADTPDNFQSRRPNTSFCFLDIRSPGLGDTAMYLCATSRAQFLEAFFGQGTRLTVV.

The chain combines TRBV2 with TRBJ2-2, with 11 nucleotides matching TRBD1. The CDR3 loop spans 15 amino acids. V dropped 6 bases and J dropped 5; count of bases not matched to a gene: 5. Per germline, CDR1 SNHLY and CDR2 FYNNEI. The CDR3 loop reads CASSRDRGRTGELFF. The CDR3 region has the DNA TGTGCCAGCAGCCGGGACAGGGGGAGGACCGGGGAGCTGTTTTTT.

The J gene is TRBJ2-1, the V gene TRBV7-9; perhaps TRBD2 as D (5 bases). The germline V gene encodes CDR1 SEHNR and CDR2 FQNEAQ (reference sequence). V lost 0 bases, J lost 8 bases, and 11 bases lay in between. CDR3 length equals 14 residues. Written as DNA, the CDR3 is TGTGCCAGCAGCTTAGCCCCACTAGTTGATGAGCAGTTCTTC. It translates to CASSLAPLVDEQFF.

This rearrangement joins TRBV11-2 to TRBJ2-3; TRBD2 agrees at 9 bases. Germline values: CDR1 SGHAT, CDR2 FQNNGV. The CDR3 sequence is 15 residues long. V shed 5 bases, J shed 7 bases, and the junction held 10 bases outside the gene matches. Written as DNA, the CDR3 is TGTGCCAGCAGCCCAGTGCTAGCGGGATTTAATACGCAGTATTTT. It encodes CASSPVLAGFNTQYF. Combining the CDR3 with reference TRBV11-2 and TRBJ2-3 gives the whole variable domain EAGVAQSPRYKIIEKRQSVAFWCNPISGHATLYWYQQILGQGPKLLIQFQNNGVVDDSQLPKDRFSAERLKGVDSTLKIQPAKLEDSAVYLCASSPVLAGFNTQYFGPGTRLTVL.

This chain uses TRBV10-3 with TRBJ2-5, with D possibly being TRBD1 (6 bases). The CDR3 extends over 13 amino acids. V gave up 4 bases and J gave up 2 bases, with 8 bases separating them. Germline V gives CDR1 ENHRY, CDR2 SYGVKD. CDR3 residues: CAISGGQQETQYF. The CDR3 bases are TGTGCCATCAGTGGAGGACAGCAAGAGACCCAGTACTTC.

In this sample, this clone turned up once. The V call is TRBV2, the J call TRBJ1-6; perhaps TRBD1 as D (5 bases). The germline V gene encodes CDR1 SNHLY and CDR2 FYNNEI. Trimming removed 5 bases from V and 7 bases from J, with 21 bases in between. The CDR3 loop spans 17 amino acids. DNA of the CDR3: TGTGCCAGCAGTCTATCCTTCCCAGGGCTTGACAATTCACCCCTCCACTTT. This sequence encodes CASSLSFPGLDNSPLHF.

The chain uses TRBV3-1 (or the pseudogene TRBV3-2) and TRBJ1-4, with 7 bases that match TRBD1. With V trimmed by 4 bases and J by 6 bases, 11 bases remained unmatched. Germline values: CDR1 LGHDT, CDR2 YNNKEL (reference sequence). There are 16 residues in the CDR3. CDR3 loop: CASSPGGFRLDEKLFF. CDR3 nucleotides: TGTGCCAGCAGCCCAGGGGGTTTTCGTTTGGATGAAAAACTGTTTTTT.